This entry lists 7 T cell receptor beta chains sequenced from one sample in a study of blood T cell repertoires in COVID-19 (dated by TCRdb to the early 2020s). Receptor libraries were prepared by the immunoSEQ multiplex PCR assay. The table was pulled from immuneACCESS by TCRdb, which kept in-frame rearrangements only. Such tables lose some clones; where checked, under half of the loss comes from unresolved V genes, and the rest has no known cause. The sample contains approximately 200,000 clones, 85% to 90% of them found a single time. Of the sample, 2% to 3% is held by the ten largest clones. The sequenced sample was peripheral blood. The receptors derive from a man between 25 and 39 years old with COVID-19, enrolled during active disease.

The chain has TRBV18 and TRBJ1-3, with D perhaps matching TRBD1 (6 bases). V lost 3 bases and J lost 0, with 15 bases in between. This CDR3 spans 17 amino acids. Germline values: CDR1 KGHSH, CDR2 LQKENI. CDR3 protein: CASSPGQGKSSGNTIYF. DNA for the CDR3: TGTGCCAGCTCACCTGGGCAGGGGAAGAGCTCTGGAAACACCATATATTTT. Combining the CDR3 with reference TRBV18 and TRBJ1-3 gives the whole variable domain NAGVMQNPRHLVRRRGQEARLRCSPMKGHSHVYWYRQLPEEGLKFMVYLQKENIIDESGMPKERFSAEFPKEGPSILRIQQVVRGDSAAYFCASSPGQGKSSGNTIYFGEGSWLTVV.

The chain couples TRBV6-5 to TRBJ1-2, with D perhaps TRBD1 (5 bases). Trimming took 0 bases from V and 7 from J, leaving 15 bases between them. CDR1 and CDR2 from the germline V gene are MNHEY and SVGAGI. The CDR3 runs 15 residues. The DNA of the CDR3 is TGTGCCAGCAGTTACTCGGGGAGGGGCCTGGGTGGCTACACCTTC. The encoded protein is CASSYSGRGLGGYTF.

The chain couples TRBV29-1 to TRBJ1-1; TRBD1 agrees at 9 bases. This CDR3 has 14 amino acids. The J segment lost 7 bases and the V segment lost 2 bases, leaving 8 bases of the junction unmatched. Germline V gene lookup returns CDR1 SQVTM and CDR2 ANQGSEA. The CDR3 DNA is TGCAGCGTTGAACTACAGGGGGCGTTCTATGAAGCTTTCTTT. As protein: CSVELQGAFYEAFF.

The chain carries TRBV7-6 and TRBJ1-2; tentative D call: TRBD1 (5 bases). The ends were cut back, 5 bases at V and 2 bases at J, with 9 bases in the middle. The CDR3 totals 13 residues. Germline V CDR1 and CDR2: SGHVS, FNYEAQ. Here the CDR3 DNA reads TGTGCCAGCAGCCGGGGGGAAAACTATGGCTACACCTTC. It codes for CASSRGENYGYTF.

The chain is built from TRBV14 and TRBJ1-1; D uncertain. CDR1 is SGHDN and CDR2 is FVKESK in the germline V gene. This CDR3 has 13 amino acids. V lost 4 bases and J 4 bases, leaving 10 bases between the germline ends. The CDR3 nucleotides are TGTGCCAGCAGCCGTCAGGCCACCACTGAAGCTTTCTTT. This gives the protein CASSRQATTEAFF.

The rearrangement links TRBV19 to TRBJ2-1, with 11 positions matching TRBD2. The trim removed 4 bases at V and 4 bases at J, leaving 3 bases unmatched. Looked up from germline, CDR1 is LNHDA and CDR2 is SQIVND (reference sequence). The CDR3 contains 15 residues. CDR3: CASSKRTSGYNEQFF. For the CDR3, the DNA is TGTGCCAGTAGTAAAAGGACTAGCGGGTACAATGAGCAGTTCTTC. Looking up the rest from reference TRBV19 and TRBJ2-1 gives the full variable domain: DGGITQSPKYLFRKEGQNVTLSCEQNLNHDAMYWYRQDPGQGLRLIYYSQIVNDFQKGDIAEGYSVSREKKESFPLTVTSAQKNPTAFYLCASSKRTSGYNEQFFGPGTRLTVL.

The rearrangement joins TRBV7-9 to TRBJ1-1, with 8 positions matching TRBD1. J gave up 0 bases and V 3 bases, and 3 bases lay outside the gene matches. CDR3 size: 15 residues. Germline V lookup: CDR1 SEHNR, CDR2 FQNEAQ (reference sequence). The chain's CDR3 is CASSFQQGVNTEAFF. CDR3 DNA: TGTGCCAGCAGCTTTCAACAGGGGGTGAACACTGAAGCTTTCTTT.